This TCR beta chain is drawn from a study of T cells in Graves' hyperthyroidism and ophthalmopathy. In the study overall: At initial diagnosis, before any treatment had begun, peripheral blood was obtained.

If no ophthalmopathy progression occurred within 18 months, Graves' hyperthyroidism was stable. From RNA transcripts, TCR beta CDR3 regions were amplified. Using the HTBI primer set, a first-round RT-PCR was run on the TCR CDR3. MiXCR, run by TCRdb on the multiplex PCR reads, gives a single entry per CDR3 protein. Of about 210,000 distinct CDR3 sequences in the sample, approximately 17% were seen once. This CDR3 spans 17 amino acids. CDR1 KGHSH and CDR2 LQKENI come from the germline V gene. V trimming: 0 bases; J trimming: 4 bases; junction bases outside the gene matches: 10. This clonotype came up many times. The antigen remains unidentified. General study points: Within blood appeared most thyroid clonotypes that had expanded above 0.001. Prediction of ophthalmopathy progression came a median around 6 months pre-onset.

J is TRBJ2-5 and V is TRBV18; 8 bases fit TRBD2. This clonotype originated in a man between 50 and 59 years old with Graves' hyperthyroidism. Sequencing was carried out using blood. CDR3 sequence: CASSPPMVAGGAETQYF. The CDR3 bases are TGTGCCAGCTCACCACCGATGGTTGCGGGGGGAGCAGAGACCCAGTACTTC.